Listed here are 18 T cell receptor beta chains from one sample, sequenced in a study of blood T cell repertoires in COVID-19. Repertoires were generated with immunoSEQ multiplex PCR, while TCRdb's copy carries only in-frame clones and drops some. Of about 150,000 clones in the sample, around 82% were seen once. The sample was PBMCs or T cells enriched from blood (not recorded which). All receptors come from a woman between 45 and 65 years old who had recovered from COVID-19.

The chain uses TRBV18 and TRBJ2-5; unclear D gene. V dropped 3 bases and J dropped 1 base, with 15 bases sitting between them. CDR1 and CDR2 (germline): KGHSH, LQKENI. The CDR3 runs 16 residues. The CDR3 nucleotides are TGTGCCAGCTCACCCGCTTGGGTCGGGTCCCAAGAGACCCAGTACTTC. Translation: CASSPAWVGSQETQYF.

The chain couples TRBV11-3 to TRBJ2-1; D call uncertain. This CDR3 has 13 residues. The germline V gene encodes CDR1 SGHNT and CDR2 YENEEA. V dropped 1 base and J dropped 4 bases, with 5 bases sitting between them. CDR3 in amino acids: CASSLGRYNEQFF. In nucleotides, the CDR3 is TGTGCCAGCAGCTTAGGCAGATACAATGAGCAGTTCTTC.

The rearrangement links TRBV2 to TRBJ1-2; D is perhaps TRBD1 (5 bases). Between the trimmed V and J ends, which lost 5 bases and 8 bases, there was a span of 12 bases. Germline CDR1 reads SNHLY; CDR2 reads FYNNEI. The CDR3 is made up of 12 amino acids. CDR3 amino acids: CASSPGQHGYTF. CDR3 bases: TGTGCCAGCAGTCCTGGACAACACGGCTACACCTTC. Variable domain in full (rest from reference TRBV2 and TRBJ1-2): EPEVTQTPSHQVTQMGQEVILRCVPISNHLYFYWYRQILGQKVEFLVSFYNNEISEKSEIFDDQFSVERPDGSNFTLKIRSTKLEDSAMYFCASSPGQHGYTFGSGTRLTVV.

The chain carries TRBV3-1 (or the pseudogene TRBV3-2) and TRBJ1-1, with D unclear. This CDR3 region has 14 residues. CDR1 LGHDT and CDR2 YNNKEL come from the germline V gene (reference sequence). Trimming took off 0 bases at V and 3 bases at J, with 8 bases between the two ends. The CDR3 DNA is TGTGCCAGCAGCCAAGAGCATTTAGACACTGAAGCTTTCTTT. This codes for CASSQEHLDTEAFF.

The chain couples TRBV2 to TRBJ1-5; D is possibly TRBD1 (5 bases). CDR1 is SNHLY, CDR2 FYNNEI, per germline. Trimming stripped 2 bases from V and 6 bases from J, with 17 bases between. The CDR3 spans 16 residues. The CDR3 spells CASSENGRAKGQPQHF. The CDR3 DNA is TGTGCCAGCAGTGAAAATGGCAGGGCCAAGGGTCAGCCCCAGCATTTT.

V is TRBV13 and J is TRBJ1-6, with 8 bases matching TRBD1. The V gene's germline CDR1 is PRHDT and CDR2 FYEKMQ (reference sequence). V dropped 5 bases and J dropped 10; count of bases not matched to a gene: 7. There are 14 residues in the CDR3. CDR3 nucleotide sequence: TGTGCCAGCAGCCCAGGGACAGGAAGGTCACCCCTCCACTTT. Protein: CASSPGTGRSPLHF.

The chain recombines TRBV5-8 with TRBJ1-2; TRBD1 is a possible D gene (5 bases). The ends were cut back, 1 base at V and 6 bases at J, with 19 bases in the middle. The CDR3 runs 16 residues. The V gene's germline CDR1 is SGHTS and CDR2 YDEGEE. The CDR3 loop reads CASSLFGTGRVNGYTF. The CDR3 DNA reads as TGTGCCAGCAGCTTGTTTGGAACCGGCAGGGTAAATGGCTACACCTTC. Variable domain in full (rest from reference TRBV5-8 and TRBJ1-2): EAGVTQSPTHLIKTRGQQATLRCSPISGHTSVYWYQQALGLGLQFLLWYDEGEERNRGNFPPRFSGRQFPNYSSELNVNALELEDSALYLCASSLFGTGRVNGYTFGSGTRLTVV.

The CDR3 sequence: CASSQAGANSPLHF. The CDR3 DNA sequence: TGTGCCAGCAGCCAAGCAGGGGCCAATTCACCCCTCCACTTT. This sequence joins TRBV3-1 (or the pseudogene TRBV3-2) and TRBJ1-6; maybe TRBD1 (6 bases). The CDR3 runs to 14 residues. Trimming cost V 1 base and J 7 bases, with 8 bases left between them. From germline, CDR1 is LGHDT and CDR2 YNNKEL (reference sequence).

This rearrangement joins TRBV11-2 to TRBJ1-2; D possibly corresponds to TRBD1 (6 bases). Germline CDR1 SGHAT, CDR2 FQNNGV. Trimming left V 5 bases short and J 5 bases short, with 15 bases between. This CDR3 is built from 14 residues. For the CDR3, the DNA is TGTGCCAGCAGCGCCCCCCCGGACAGTTATGGCTACACCTTC. This translates into CASSAPPDSYGYTF.

In this sample, this clone turned up a few times. The chain employs TRBV18 and TRBJ2-6, with 7 nucleotides matching TRBD2. The CDR3 covers 18 residues. The junction had 6 bases not matched to a gene; V was cut back by 1 base and J by 0 bases. Germline V gene data show CDR1 as KGHSH and CDR2 as LQKENI. This CDR3 is CASSPQSGASSGANVLTF. The CDR3 region has the DNA TGTGCCAGCTCACCACAAAGCGGGGCGAGCTCTGGGGCCAACGTCCTGACTTTC.

The genes are TRBV11-3 and TRBJ2-1, with D unclear. Trimming stripped 5 bases from V and 5 bases from J, with 10 bases between. Germline CDR1 and CDR2: SGHNT and YENEEA. This CDR3 is 13 amino acids long. DNA of the CDR3: TGTGCCAGCAGCCCCAACCAGAACAATGAGCAGTTCTTC. Protein: CASSPNQNNEQFF.

This chain links TRBV27 with TRBJ1-4, with 7 bases lining up with TRBD1. The trim removed 2 bases at V and 5 bases at J, leaving 2 bases unmatched. CDR1 and CDR2 (germline): MNHEY, SMNVEV (reference sequence). The CDR3 sequence is 14 residues long. CDR3 coding DNA: TGTGCCAGCAGTTTAGCAGGGGGGAATGAAAAACTGTTTTTT. It is translated as CASSLAGGNEKLFF.

The table lists this clone with a few counts. This chain joins TRBV24-1 and TRBJ1-5; D ambiguous. This CDR3 spans 12 amino acids. Germline V gene lookup returns CDR1 KGHDR and CDR2 SFDVKD. The germline V and J ends were trimmed by 4 bases and 3 bases, with 3 bases remaining between them. The CDR3 here is CATSDNNQPQHF. In DNA, the CDR3 is TGTGCCACCAGTGACAACAATCAGCCCCAGCATTTT.

V usage is TRBV28 and J usage is TRBJ1-4; tentatively, D is TRBD1 (6 bases). V was trimmed by 10 bases and J by 4 bases, leaving 13 bases between them. The CDR3 has 13 amino acids. Germline lookup yields CDR1 MDHEN and CDR2 SYDVKM. This CDR3 reads CATTDSRNEKLFF. CDR3 sequence (DNA): TGTGCCACCACGGACAGTCGTAATGAAAAACTGTTTTTT.

This clone was seen more than once but under ten times. V usage is TRBV5-5 and J usage is TRBJ2-7; 7 bases align to TRBD1. Germline V gene sequence: CDR1 SGHKS, CDR2 YYEKEE (reference sequence). The CDR3 consists of 12 residues. Germline trimming cut 4 bases from V and 6 bases from J; bases unmatched to any gene: 4. The CDR3 loop is CASSPTGSEQYF. CDR3 coding DNA: TGTGCCAGCAGCCCGACAGGGAGCGAGCAGTACTTC.

This clone appeared a single time. The chain has TRBV19 and TRBJ2-5, with D possibly being TRBD2 (6 bases). The CDR3 loop spans 12 amino acids. CDR1 is LNHDA, CDR2 SQIVND, per germline (reference sequence). The V and J ends lost 3 bases and 7 bases respectively, with 9 bases between them. CDR3 DNA: TGTGCCAGTAGTATGGAGGGAGGGACCCAGTACTTC. Translating it yields CASSMEGGTQYF. Drawing the rest from reference TRBV19 and TRBJ2-5, the complete variable domain is DGGITQSPKYLFRKEGQNVTLSCEQNLNHDAMYWYRQDPGQGLRLIYYSQIVNDFQKGDIAEGYSVSREKKESFPLTVTSAQKNPTAFYLCASSMEGGTQYFGPGTRLLVL.

The rearrangement uses TRBV19 and TRBJ1-1; D unclear. This CDR3 is built from 12 residues. Trimming cost V 6 bases and J 0 bases, with 5 bases left between them. Germline V lookup: CDR1 LNHDA, CDR2 SQIVND (reference sequence). The CDR3 protein is CASRGLNTEAFF. In nucleotides, the CDR3 is TGTGCCAGTAGGGGCCTGAACACTGAAGCTTTCTTT. The variable domain in full, completed from reference TRBV19 and TRBJ1-1, reads DGGITQSPKYLFRKEGQNVTLSCEQNLNHDAMYWYRQDPGQGLRLIYYSQIVNDFQKGDIAEGYSVSREKKESFPLTVTSAQKNPTAFYLCASRGLNTEAFFGQGTRLTVV.

The rearrangement links TRBV19 to TRBJ2-7, with D perhaps matching TRBD2 (5 bases). V gave up 7 bases and J gave up 3 bases, with 16 bases separating them. This CDR3 has 14 residues. Germline V CDR1 and CDR2: LNHDA, SQIVND (reference sequence). The CDR3 loop reads CASTPRAPSYEQYF. CDR3 bases: TGTGCCAGTACCCCGCGGGCTCCGAGCTACGAGCAGTACTTC.